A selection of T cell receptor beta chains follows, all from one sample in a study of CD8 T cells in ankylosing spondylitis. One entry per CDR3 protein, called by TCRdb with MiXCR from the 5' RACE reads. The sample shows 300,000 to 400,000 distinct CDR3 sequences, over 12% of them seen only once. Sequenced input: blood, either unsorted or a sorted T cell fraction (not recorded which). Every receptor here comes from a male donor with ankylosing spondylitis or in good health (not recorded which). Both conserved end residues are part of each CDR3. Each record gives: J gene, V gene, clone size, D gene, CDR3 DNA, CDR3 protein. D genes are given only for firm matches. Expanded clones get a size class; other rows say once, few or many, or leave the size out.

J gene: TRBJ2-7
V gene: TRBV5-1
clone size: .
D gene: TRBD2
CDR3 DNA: TGCGCCAGCAGCCCGGGGGGTGGGATCCAGCAGTACTTC
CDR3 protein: CASSPGGGIQQYF

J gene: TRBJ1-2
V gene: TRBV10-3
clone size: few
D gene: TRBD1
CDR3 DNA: TGTGCCATCAGTACGACAGGGGAAGAATATGGCTACACCTTC
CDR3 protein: CAISTTGEEYGYTF

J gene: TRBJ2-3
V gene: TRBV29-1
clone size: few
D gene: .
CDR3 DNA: TGCAGCGCTGGGACTCTGAGTGATACGCAGTATTTT
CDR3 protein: CSAGTLSDTQYF

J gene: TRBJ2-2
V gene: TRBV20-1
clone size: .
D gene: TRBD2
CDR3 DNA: TGCAGTGCTAGAGATATAGCTAGCGGGAGTATCCCCGGGGAGCTGTTTTTT
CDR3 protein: CSARDIASGSIPGELFF

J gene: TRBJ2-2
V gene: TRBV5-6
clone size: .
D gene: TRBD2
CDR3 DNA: TGTGCCAGCAGCCCTTATAGCGGGGGGAAGAACACCGGGGAGCTGTTTTTT
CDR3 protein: CASSPYSGGKNTGELFF

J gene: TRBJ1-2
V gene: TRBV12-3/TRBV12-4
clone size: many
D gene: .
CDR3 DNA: TGTGCCAGCAGTAACGAATGGTTGGGGGGCTACACCTTC
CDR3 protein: CASSNEWLGGYTF

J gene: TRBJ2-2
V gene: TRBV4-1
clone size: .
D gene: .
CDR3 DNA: TGCGCCAGCAGCCAAGAGGGGGTACCCGGGGAGCTGTTTTTT
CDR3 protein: CASSQEGVPGELFF

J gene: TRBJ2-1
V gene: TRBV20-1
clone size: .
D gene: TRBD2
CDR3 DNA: TGCAGTGCTAGAGGGACTAGCGGGAGGGGAAGCTCCTACAATGAGCAGTTCTTC
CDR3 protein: CSARGTSGRGSSYNEQFF

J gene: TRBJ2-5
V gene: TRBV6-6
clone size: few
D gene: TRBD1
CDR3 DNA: TGTGCCAGCAGGACAGGGGGCAAAGAGACCCAGTACTTC
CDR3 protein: CASRTGGKETQYF

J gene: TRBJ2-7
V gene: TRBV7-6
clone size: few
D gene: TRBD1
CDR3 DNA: TGTGCCAGCAGCCTAGGGACAGGGGGCTCCTACGAGCAGTACTTC
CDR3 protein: CASSLGTGGSYEQYF

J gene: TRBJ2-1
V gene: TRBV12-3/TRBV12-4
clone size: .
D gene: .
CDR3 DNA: TGTGCCAGCAGTTCCCCGCGTGATACAGGGAGGTTTGAGCAGTTCTTC
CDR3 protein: CASSSPRDTGRFEQFF

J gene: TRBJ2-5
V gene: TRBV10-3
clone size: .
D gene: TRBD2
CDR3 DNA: TGTGCCATCAGTGAGCTAGCGGGAGCGGAGACCCAGTACTTC
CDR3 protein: CAISELAGAETQYF

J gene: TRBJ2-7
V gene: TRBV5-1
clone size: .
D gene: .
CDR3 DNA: TGCGCCAGCAGCTTAAGCTTCCCGGCGACCGCCTACGAGCAGTACTTC
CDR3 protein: CASSLSFPATAYEQYF

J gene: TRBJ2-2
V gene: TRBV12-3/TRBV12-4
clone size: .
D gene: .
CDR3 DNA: TGTGCCAGCAGTTCCCCCTCCGGGGAGCTGTTTTTT
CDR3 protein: CASSSPSGELFF

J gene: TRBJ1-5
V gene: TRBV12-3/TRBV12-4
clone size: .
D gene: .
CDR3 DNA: TGTGCCAGCAGCCGTAGACCCCCAGGGGATCAGCCCCAGCATTTT
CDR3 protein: CASSRRPPGDQPQHF

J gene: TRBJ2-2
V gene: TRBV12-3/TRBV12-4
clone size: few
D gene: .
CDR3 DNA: TGTGCCAGCACGGACTTCTCCACCGGGGAGCTGTTTTTT
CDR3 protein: CASTDFSTGELFF

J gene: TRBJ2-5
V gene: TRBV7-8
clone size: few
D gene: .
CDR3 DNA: TGTGCCAGCAGCTTAGGGGGGACTTCCCAAGAGACCCAGTACTTC
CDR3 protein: CASSLGGTSQETQYF

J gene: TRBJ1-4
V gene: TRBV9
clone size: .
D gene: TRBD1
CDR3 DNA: TGTGCCAGCAGCGTAGACTGGGGGACAGGGTCGGAAAAACTGTTTTTT
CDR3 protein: CASSVDWGTGSEKLFF

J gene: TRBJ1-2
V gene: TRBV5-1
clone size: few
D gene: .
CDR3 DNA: TGCGCCAGCAGGCCTACCTGGTCCCCTAACTATGGCTACACCTTC
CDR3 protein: CASRPTWSPNYGYTF

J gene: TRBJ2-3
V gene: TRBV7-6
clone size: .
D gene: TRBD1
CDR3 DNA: TGTGCCAGCAGCTCCGGACAGGGGGAAGATACGCAGTATTTT
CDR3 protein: CASSSGQGEDTQYF

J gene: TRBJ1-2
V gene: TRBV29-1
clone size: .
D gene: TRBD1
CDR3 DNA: TGCAGCGTTGAAGATTGGAGACAGGGGACCCACGGCTACACCTTC
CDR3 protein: CSVEDWRQGTHGYTF

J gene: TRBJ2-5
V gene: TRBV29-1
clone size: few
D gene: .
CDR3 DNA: TGCAGCGTTGATCGTCCGGCAGGGCATGAAGAGACCCAGTACTTC
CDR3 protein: CSVDRPAGHEETQYF

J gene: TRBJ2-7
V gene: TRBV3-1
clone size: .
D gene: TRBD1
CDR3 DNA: TGTGCCAGCAGCCGCAGGGGGCGCGAGCAGTACTTC
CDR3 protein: CASSRRGREQYF

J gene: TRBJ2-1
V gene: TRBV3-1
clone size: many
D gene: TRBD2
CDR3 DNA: TGTGCCAGCAGCCAAGAGCGACTAGCGGGGGGTATCAATGAGCAGTTCTTC
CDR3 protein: CASSQERLAGGINEQFF

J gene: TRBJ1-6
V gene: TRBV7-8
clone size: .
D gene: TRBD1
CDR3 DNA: TGTGCCAGCAGCTTAGCCCCGGGAAGGACAGGGACCGGACCCCTCCACTTT
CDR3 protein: CASSLAPGRTGTGPLHF

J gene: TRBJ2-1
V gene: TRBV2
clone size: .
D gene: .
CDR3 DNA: TGTGCCAGCAAGGACCGAAGCTCCTACAATGAGCAGTTCTTC
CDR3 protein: CASKDRSSYNEQFF

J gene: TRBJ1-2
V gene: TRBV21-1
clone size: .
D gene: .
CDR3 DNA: TGTGCCAGCAACCCGGACAGCCGCTTGAAAGGCTACACCTTC
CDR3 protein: CASNPDSRLKGYTF

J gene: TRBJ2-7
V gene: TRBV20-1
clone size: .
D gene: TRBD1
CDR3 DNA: TGCAGTGCTACCTGGGGGACAGAAGCAGCCTACGAGCAGTACTTC
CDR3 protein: CSATWGTEAAYEQYF

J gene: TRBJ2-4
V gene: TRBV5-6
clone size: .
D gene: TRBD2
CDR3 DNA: TGTGCCAGCAGCTTTGACCGGACTAGCGGCCGAGAAAACATTCAGTACTTC
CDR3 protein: CASSFDRTSGRENIQYF

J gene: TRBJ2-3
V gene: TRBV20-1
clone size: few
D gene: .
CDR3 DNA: TGCAGTGCTAGGGGACAAAGTTCCACAGATACGCAGTATTTT
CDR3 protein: CSARGQSSTDTQYF

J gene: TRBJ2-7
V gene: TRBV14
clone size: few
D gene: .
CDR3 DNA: TGTGCCAGCAGTCCAGGACACGCGTTTTACGAGCAGTACTTC
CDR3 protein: CASSPGHAFYEQYF

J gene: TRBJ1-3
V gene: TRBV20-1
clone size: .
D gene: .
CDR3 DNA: TGCAGTGCTGGAGACAGGACTGGAAACACCATATATTTT
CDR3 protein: CSAGDRTGNTIYF

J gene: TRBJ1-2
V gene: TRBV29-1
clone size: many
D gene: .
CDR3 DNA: TGCAGCGTTGCAACTCGGGACATGGCCTATGGCTACACCTTC
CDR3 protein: CSVATRDMAYGYTF

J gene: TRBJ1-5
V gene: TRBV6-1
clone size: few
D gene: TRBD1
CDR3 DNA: TGTGCCAGCAGTGAAGTTTCAGGGGGCGGGCAGCCCCAGCATTTT
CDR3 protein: CASSEVSGGGQPQHF

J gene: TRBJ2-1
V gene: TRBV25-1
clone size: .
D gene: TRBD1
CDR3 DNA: TGTGCCAGCAGTGTTCGGACAGGGGTCCACAATGAGCAGTTCTTC
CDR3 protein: CASSVRTGVHNEQFF

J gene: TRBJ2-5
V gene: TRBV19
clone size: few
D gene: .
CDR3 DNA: TGTGCCAGTAGTATCGTCGAGGGGCCTCAAGAGACCCAGTACTTC
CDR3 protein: CASSIVEGPQETQYF

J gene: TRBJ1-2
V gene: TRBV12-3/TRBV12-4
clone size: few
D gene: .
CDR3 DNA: TGTGCCAGCAGTTTAAGTAGGGGTTCCAATGGCTACACCTTC
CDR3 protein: CASSLSRGSNGYTF

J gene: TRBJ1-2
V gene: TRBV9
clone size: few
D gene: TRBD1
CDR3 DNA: TGTGCCAGCAGCACCGACAGGGGATTTGAGGGCTACACCTTC
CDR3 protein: CASSTDRGFEGYTF

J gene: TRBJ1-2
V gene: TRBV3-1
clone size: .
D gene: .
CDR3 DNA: TGTGCCAGCAGACAAAGGATCGGGGAGAAACGTGGCTACACCTTC
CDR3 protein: CASRQRIGEKRGYTF

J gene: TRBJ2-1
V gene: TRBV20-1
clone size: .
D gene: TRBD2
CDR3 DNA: TGCAGTGCTAGGCCCGGGACTAGCCTATCTAGAGCGTTCTTC
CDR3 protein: CSARPGTSLSRAFF

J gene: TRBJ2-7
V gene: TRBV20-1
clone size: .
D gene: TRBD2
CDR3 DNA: TGCAGTGCTAGTGATAGCGGGGCCGGACGGGAGCAGTACTTC
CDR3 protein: CSASDSGAGREQYF

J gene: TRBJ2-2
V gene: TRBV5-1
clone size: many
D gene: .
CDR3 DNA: TGCGCCAGCAGCTTGGGGACAGTTACTGCGAACACCGGGGAGCTGTTTTTT
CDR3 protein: CASSLGTVTANTGELFF

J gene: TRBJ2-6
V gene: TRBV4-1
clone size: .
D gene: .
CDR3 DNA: TGCGCCAGCAGCCAAGAAGGATGGCGGGGGCCCTCCTCTGGGGCCAACGTCCTGACTTTC
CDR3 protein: CASSQEGWRGPSSGANVLTF

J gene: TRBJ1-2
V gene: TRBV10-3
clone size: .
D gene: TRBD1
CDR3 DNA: TGTGCCATCAGCACAGGGGCGGGCTATGGCTACACCTTC
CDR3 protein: CAISTGAGYGYTF

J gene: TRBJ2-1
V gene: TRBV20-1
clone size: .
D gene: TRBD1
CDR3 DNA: TGCAGTGCTACCGGACAGGGTCAGCAGTTCTTC
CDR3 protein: CSATGQGQQFF

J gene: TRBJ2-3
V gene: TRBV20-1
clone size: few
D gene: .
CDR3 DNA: TGCAGTGCTAGGGGAAGGAGGAGTTTCACAGATACGCAGTATTTT
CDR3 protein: CSARGRRSFTDTQYF

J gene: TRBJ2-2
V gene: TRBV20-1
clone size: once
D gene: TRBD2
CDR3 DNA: TGCAGTGCCGGTATAGCGGGAGGGCCTAGCACCGGGGAGCTGTTTTTT
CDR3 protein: CSAGIAGGPSTGELFF

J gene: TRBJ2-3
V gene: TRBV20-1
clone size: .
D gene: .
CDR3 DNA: TGCAGTGCTAGCCGTTGGAACCCCGAGCTCACAGATACGCAGTATTTT
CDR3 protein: CSASRWNPELTDTQYF

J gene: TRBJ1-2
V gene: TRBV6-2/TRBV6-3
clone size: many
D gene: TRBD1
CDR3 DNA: TGTGCCAGCAGAACTCCATACGGGACAGTGAAGGGCTACACCTTC
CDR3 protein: CASRTPYGTVKGYTF

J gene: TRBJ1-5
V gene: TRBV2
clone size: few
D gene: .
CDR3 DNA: TGTGCCAGCAGCGAACAGTCTTATAGCAATCAGCCCCAGCATTTT
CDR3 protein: CASSEQSYSNQPQHF